Sequencing of this T cell receptor beta chain was carried out in a study of T cell responses to AZD1222 COVID-19 vaccine. Profiling relied on immunoSEQ multiplex PCR, and the TCRdb table lists in-frame clones only, not all of them. The sample yields 130,000 or so clones, around 90% seen once. As to this clone: The target antigen is unknown.

Notes on the study in general: Receipt of two AZD1222 doses was followed by a rise in Spike-specific TCR breadth and depth. Among the donors, most were white British and more were female, and clonal diversity was possibly underestimated.

The receptor was isolated from an adult who received the AZD1222 COVID-19 vaccine. This specimen was peripheral blood, taken 28 days after the second AZD1222 dose.

CDR3 residues: CASSADLTLNTGELFF. In nucleotides, the CDR3 is TGTGCCAGCAGCGCCGATCTTACTCTGAACACCGGGGAGCTGTTTTTT. This rearrangement joins TRBV9 to TRBJ2-2; D remains ambiguous. The V and J ends lost 3 bases and 1 base respectively, with 13 bases between them. Germline CDR1 is SGDLS and CDR2 is YYNGEE. The CDR3 totals 16 residues.